Presented here are 4 T cell receptor beta chains from one specimen sequenced in a study of blood T cell repertoires in COVID-19. Sequencing used immunoSEQ multiplex PCR; TCRdb keeps in-frame clones, though not all of them. The data show just over 150,000 clones, approximately 92% seen once. The specimen was peripheral blood. The receptors here all came from a woman aged 40 to 55 with acute or convalescent COVID-19.

J is TRBJ1-2 and V is TRBV7-9; D is unclear. Trimming left V 3 bases short and J 8 bases short, with 13 bases between. Per the germline V gene, CDR1 is SEHNR and CDR2 is FQNEAQ (reference sequence). The CDR3 runs 13 residues. The CDR3 loop reads CASSFPGSRGYTF. The CDR3 nucleotides read TGTGCCAGCAGCTTTCCGGGATCAAGGGGCTACACCTTC.

J is TRBJ1-5 and V is TRBV12-5; TRBD1 aligns across 7 bases. This CDR3 has 15 residues. V shed 3 bases, J shed 3 bases, and the junction held 5 bases outside the gene matches. Germline V gives CDR1 LGHNT, CDR2 FRNRAP. CDR3 coding DNA: TGTGCTAGTGGTTTACAACAGGGGTTCAATCAGCCCCAGCATTTT. Amino acids: CASGLQQGFNQPQHF.

J is TRBJ1-5 and V is TRBV4-1, with D possibly TRBD1 on 5 matching bases. The CDR3 loop spans 16 amino acids. Germline CDR1 reads MGHRA; CDR2 reads YSYEKL. Trimming removed 3 bases from V and 3 bases from J, with 15 bases in between. The CDR3 sequence: CASSHRVGTDNQPQHF. CDR3 DNA sequence: TGCGCCAGCAGCCACAGGGTGGGAACTGACAATCAGCCCCAGCATTTT.

Only one count was recorded for this clone. The V call is TRBV9, the J call TRBJ1-6, with D possibly being TRBD1 (5 bases). Trimming stripped 2 bases from V and 8 bases from J, with 11 bases between. The CDR3 consists of 14 residues. Germline CDR1 reads SGDLS; CDR2 reads YYNGEE. CDR3 DNA sequence: TGTGCCAGCAGCGTGGAGGGAGGGGATTCACCCCTCCACTTT. It specifies CASSVEGGDSPLHF. The complete variable domain, with remaining parts taken from reference TRBV9 and TRBJ1-6, reads DSGVTQTPKHLITATGQRVTLRCSPRSGDLSVYWYQQSLDQGLQFLIQYYNGEERAKGNILERFSAQQFPDLHSELNLSSLELGDSALYFCASSVEGGDSPLHFGNGTRLTVT.